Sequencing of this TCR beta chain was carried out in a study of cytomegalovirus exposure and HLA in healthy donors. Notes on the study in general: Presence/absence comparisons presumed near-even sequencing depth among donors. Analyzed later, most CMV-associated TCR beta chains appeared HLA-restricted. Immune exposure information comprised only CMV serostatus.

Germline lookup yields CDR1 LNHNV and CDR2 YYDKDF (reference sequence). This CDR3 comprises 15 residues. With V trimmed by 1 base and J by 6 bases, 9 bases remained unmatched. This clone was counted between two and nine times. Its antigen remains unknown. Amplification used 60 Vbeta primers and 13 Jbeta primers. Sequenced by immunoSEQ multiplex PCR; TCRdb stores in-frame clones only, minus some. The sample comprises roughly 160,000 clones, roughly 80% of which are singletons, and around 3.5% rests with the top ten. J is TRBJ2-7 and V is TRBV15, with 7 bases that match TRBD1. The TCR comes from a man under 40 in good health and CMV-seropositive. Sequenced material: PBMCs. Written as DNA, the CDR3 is TGTGCCACCAGCAGAGGTAATGGACAGGCGCTCGAGCAGTACTTC. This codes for CATSRGNGQALEQYF.